This T cell receptor beta chain derives from a study of cytomegalovirus exposure and HLA in healthy donors. The study, taken as a whole, reports: CMV antigen specificity of a few CMV-associated chains was confirmed in vitro. Association with HLA alleles at 0.05 false discovery rate was found for roughly 17,000 TCR beta sequences in a later analysis.

Points on this clone: Its antigen is undetermined.

With 60 Vbeta and 13 Jbeta primers, the PCR was carried out. TCRdb's copy holds only in-frame clones and misses some; the assay was immunoSEQ multiplex PCR. The sample lists roughly 200,000 clones; over 75% were seen once. Germline V gene data show CDR1 as SGHAT and CDR2 as FQNNGV. The CDR3 contains 16 residues. The V end lost 0 bases, the J end lost 4 bases, and 16 bases lay between the germline ends. The sequence was obtained from a woman aged 45-60 years in good health and CMV-seronegative. The sequenced sample consisted of PBMCs. The chain couples TRBV11-2 to TRBJ2-7; D is possibly TRBD1 (5 bases). CDR3 bases: TGTGCCAGCAGCTTAGATAGTGCAGGGTGGGCGTACGAGCAGTACTTC. Translating it yields CASSLDSAGWAYEQYF.